These 22 T cell receptor beta chains originate from one sample sequenced in a study of CD8+CD57+ T cells in acquired aplastic anemia. Profiling that covered TCR beta VDJ and CDR3 relied on genomic DNA as its template. TCRdb reprocessed the reads with MiXCR, giving one entry per CDR3 protein. The sample includes some 200,000 distinct CDR3 sequences, roughly 35% of them seen just once. Specimen: sorted CD4+, CD8+, or CD8+CD57+ T cells (not recorded which) from PBMCs. Receptors were obtained from a human donor in good health, serving as a control.

This clonotype appeared many times. The chain carries TRBV9 and TRBJ1-5, with D uncertain. Germline V lookup: CDR1 SGDLS, CDR2 YYNGEE. The V end lost 0 bases, the J end lost 2 bases, and 6 bases lay between the germline ends. This CDR3 is 14 amino acids long. This CDR3 reads CASSVEPGNQPQHF. CDR3 nucleotide sequence: TGTGCCAGCAGCGTAGAGCCAGGCAATCAGCCCCAGCATTTT.

The rearrangement uses TRBV24-1 and TRBJ2-5, with a tentative D call TRBD2 (7 bases). Germline loops: CDR1 KGHDR, CDR2 SFDVKD. The length of the CDR3 is 14 residues. V was clipped by 2 bases and J by 5 bases, with 11 bases between them. CDR3 in DNA: TGTGCCACCAGTGATTACAGGGAGGGCGAGACCCAGTACTTC. Its protein product is CATSDYREGETQYF.

The genes are TRBV11-1 and TRBJ2-7; the D is unclear. CDR3 length: 17 residues. CDR1 is SGHAT and CDR2 is FQDESV in the germline V gene (reference sequence). The ends were cut back, 2 bases at V and 3 bases at J, with 20 bases in the middle. CDR3: CASSLLDMNGHYYEQYF. In nucleotides, the CDR3 is TGTGCCAGCAGCTTATTGGATATGAATGGGCACTACTACGAGCAGTACTTC.

This clonotype turned up a few times. The V call is TRBV6-1, the J call TRBJ1-2; no clear D gene. The length of the CDR3 is 12 residues. From germline, CDR1 is MNHNS and CDR2 SASEGT. V was clipped by 5 bases and J by 5 bases, with 9 bases between them. The CDR3 is CASSPIQYGYTF. The CDR3 nucleotides read TGTGCCAGCAGTCCAATCCAGTATGGCTACACCTTC.

The rearrangement joins TRBV5-1 to TRBJ1-2; D is unresolved. Germline-derived CDR1 and CDR2 are SGHRS and YFSETQ. CDR3 length equals 14 residues. Trimming shortened V by 2 bases and J by 2 bases, and 10 bases separated the two germline ends. Written as DNA, the CDR3 is TGCGCCAGCAGCTTTCGGGAGGCCAACTATGGCTACACCTTC. Its protein product is CASSFREANYGYTF.

The chain employs TRBV27 and TRBJ2-7, with D hard to call. CDR1 is MNHEY, CDR2 SMNVEV, per germline (reference sequence). The CDR3 extends over 12 amino acids. V lost 5 bases, J lost 3 bases, and 8 bases lay in between. The CDR3 DNA is TGTGCCAGCAGTGAAAACAGCTACGAGCAGTACTTC. Its translation: CASSENSYEQYF.

This chain connects TRBV30 to TRBJ1-5, with D possibly being TRBD1 (6 bases). V lost 0 bases, J lost 2 bases, and 11 bases lay in between. The CDR3 length is 15 residues. CDR1 is GTSNPN and CDR2 is SVGIG in the germline V gene (reference sequence). Here the CDR3 DNA reads TGTGCCTGGAGTGTGCGGGGGGCTGGCAATCAGCCCCAGCATTTT. The encoded protein is CAWSVRGAGNQPQHF. The full variable domain, completed using reference TRBV30 and TRBJ1-5, is SQTIHQWPATLVQPVGSPLSLECTVEGTSNPNLYWYRQAAGRGLQLLFYSVGIGQISSEVPQNLSASRPQDRQFILSSKKLLLSDSGFYLCAWSVRGAGNQPQHFGDGTRLSIL.

By sample fraction, this clonotype is medium-sized. V and J are TRBV29-1 and TRBJ2-5, with D uncertain. The V gene's germline CDR1 is SQVTM and CDR2 ANQGSEA. V was trimmed by 4 bases and J by 5 bases, leaving 5 bases between them. The CDR3 spans 10 residues. The CDR3 DNA reads TGCAGCGTTGCCACGGAGACCCAGTACTTC. This sequence encodes CSVATETQYF. Combining the CDR3 with reference TRBV29-1 and TRBJ2-5 gives the whole variable domain SAVISQKPSRDICQRGTSLTIQCQVDSQVTMMFWYRQQPGQSLTLIATANQGSEATYESGFVIDKFPISRPNLTFSTLTVSNMSPEDSSIYLCSVATETQYFGPGTRLLVL.

The chain recombines TRBV11-1 with TRBJ2-7; 13 bases agree with TRBD2. Looked up from germline, CDR1 is SGHAT and CDR2 is FQDESV (reference sequence). The CDR3 is made up of 15 amino acids. Trimming at V came to 4 bases and at J to 5 bases, leaving 5 bases not matched to a gene. In nucleotides, the CDR3 is TGTGCCAGCAGCTCGACCGGGACTAGCGGGGACGAGCAGTACTTC. It specifies CASSSTGTSGDEQYF.

There are many counts of this clonotype. V usage is TRBV4-1 and J usage is TRBJ2-5; TRBD2 aligns across 9 bases. This CDR3 comprises 16 residues. The trim removed 1 base at V and 5 bases at J, leaving 8 bases unmatched. Germline CDR1 reads MGHRA; CDR2 reads YSYEKL. CDR3 loop: CASSQVLAGERETQYF. DNA of the CDR3: TGCGCCAGCAGCCAAGTGTTAGCGGGAGAGCGGGAGACCCAGTACTTC.

This clonotype was picked up many times. J is TRBJ1-6 and V is TRBV6-1; 8 positions match TRBD1. CDR1 is MNHNS and CDR2 is SASEGT in the germline V gene. The ends lost 6 bases at V and 4 bases at J; junction bases unmatched: 14. The CDR3 loop spans 18 amino acids. CDR3 in DNA: TGTGCCAGCAGCATCCTACGACAGGGGTCAATTTATAATTCACCCCTCCACTTT. It yields the protein CASSILRQGSIYNSPLHF.

This clonotype was observed at least ten times. The genes are TRBV24-1 and TRBJ2-1; D possibly matches TRBD1 or TRBD2 (6 bases each). The germline V gene has CDR1 KGHDR and CDR2 SFDVKD. The CDR3 is made up of 13 amino acids. V dropped 9 bases and J dropped 6 bases, with 14 bases sitting between them. The CDR3 here is CATSWGAGNEQFF. The CDR3 bases are TGTGCCACCTCCTGGGGGGCGGGCAATGAGCAGTTCTTC.

Many counts were recorded for this clonotype. The rearrangement links TRBV6-6 to TRBJ1-2; D may be TRBD1 (6 bases). The CDR3 runs to 13 residues. V was clipped by 2 bases and J by 7 bases, with 11 bases between them. CDR1 and CDR2 (germline): MNHNY, SVGAGI (reference sequence). The CDR3: CASSYGGGRGYTF. The CDR3 region has the DNA TGTGCCAGCAGTTACGGAGGGGGACGTGGCTACACCTTC.

The chain has TRBV28 and TRBJ2-5; TRBD2 matches 12 bases. Germline CDR1 and CDR2: MDHEN and SYDVKM. The V gene end was trimmed by 3 bases and the J gene end by 5 bases; junction bases not matched to a gene: 4. CDR3 length: 15 amino acids. CDR3 nucleotide sequence: TGTGCCAGCAGTTTCGGTCTAGCGGGAGGGGAGACCCAGTACTTC. It specifies CASSFGLAGGETQYF.

This chain joins TRBV25-1 and TRBJ2-1; a weak D match, TRBD1 (6 bases). This CDR3 contains 11 residues. Trimming removed 8 bases from V and 12 bases from J, with 14 bases in between. Germline values: CDR1 MGHDK, CDR2 SYGVNS. For the CDR3, the DNA is TGTGCCAGCGACCTACAGGGTAGGCAGTTCTTC. Translation: CASDLQGRQFF.

V gene TRBV4-1 combines with J gene TRBJ2-1; 7 bases fit TRBD2. Germline CDR1 and CDR2: MGHRA and YSYEKL. The CDR3 has 16 residues. V gave up 2 bases and J gave up 0 bases; unmatched junction bases: 4. The chain's CDR3 is CASSQPGLSSYNEQFF. DNA of the CDR3: TGCGCCAGCAGCCAACCGGGACTATCCTCCTACAATGAGCAGTTCTTC.

V and J are TRBV20-1 and TRBJ2-7; D may be TRBD1 or TRBD2 (5 bases each). V was shortened by 5 bases and J by 0 bases, with 14 bases between the two germline ends. The CDR3 loop spans 14 amino acids. CDR1 and CDR2 from the germline V gene are DFQATT and SNEGSKA (reference sequence). The CDR3 spells CSAVLLGTSYEQYF. The CDR3 coding sequence is TGCAGTGCTGTCCTACTAGGGACCTCCTACGAGCAGTACTTC.

The sample holds many counts of this clonotype. The V call is TRBV11-1, the J call TRBJ1-1; D ambiguous. Trimming removed 5 bases from V and 4 bases from J, with 14 bases in between. This CDR3 spans 14 amino acids. Germline CDR1 reads SGHAT; CDR2 reads FQDESV (reference sequence). As DNA, the CDR3 is TGTGCCAGCAGCCAACAGTCGGGGAGCACTGAAGCTTTCTTT. Translating it yields CASSQQSGSTEAFF. The full variable domain, with the rest looked up from reference TRBV11-1 and TRBJ1-1, is EAEVAQSPRYKITEKSQAVAFWCDPISGHATLYWYRQILGQGPELLVQFQDESVVDDSQLPKDRFSAERLKGVDSTLKIQPAELGDSAMYLCASSQQSGSTEAFFGQGTRLTVV.

This clonotype was seen many times. J is TRBJ1-2 and V is TRBV6-2 or TRBV6-3; 12 bases agree with TRBD1. CDR1 and CDR2 (germline): MNHEY, SVGEGT. The CDR3 sequence is 17 residues long. The V segment lost 2 bases and the J segment 6 bases; nucleotides outside the gene matches: 10. DNA for the CDR3: TGTGCCAGCAGTTACCGGGACAGGGGGCGCCGGACGGATGGCTACACCTTC. It specifies CASSYRDRGRRTDGYTF.

This clonotype was detected many times. J is TRBJ1-6 and V is TRBV7-6; no clear D. Germline loops: CDR1 SGHVS, CDR2 FNYEAQ. The germline V and J ends were trimmed by 1 base and 10 bases, with 5 bases remaining between them. The CDR3 sequence is 12 residues long. The CDR3: CASSLEYSPLHF. The CDR3 DNA is TGTGCCAGCAGCTTAGAATACTCACCCCTCCACTTT.

This clonotype was recorded at least ten times. The rearrangement links TRBV7-9 to TRBJ1-3, with D perhaps matching TRBD1 (5 bases). The CDR3 has 13 amino acids. Germline-derived CDR1 and CDR2 are SEHNR and FQNEAQ (reference sequence). V was clipped by 8 bases and J by 4 bases, with 12 bases between them. CDR3 nucleotides: TGTGCCAGCCAGGTGGGGGTAGGAAACACCATATATTTT. Translated, it gives CASQVGVGNTIYF.

This clonotype has ten or more counts. The V and J genes are TRBV10-2 and TRBJ1-1, with D perhaps matching TRBD1 (5 bases). V was shortened by 2 bases and J by 4 bases, with 17 bases between the two germline ends. The CDR3 spans 16 residues. CDR1 and CDR2 (germline): WSHSY, SAAADI. CDR3 coding DNA: TGCGCCAGCAGTGAGGTTTGGATCACTCAGGGCACTGAAGCTTTCTTT. It encodes CASSEVWITQGTEAFF.